This is a list of T cell receptor beta chains from one sample in a study of blood T cell repertoires in COVID-19. The table came from immunoSEQ multiplex PCR; TCRdb's copy has only in-frame clones and leaves some out. The top ten clones hold around 3.2% of a sample with around 64,000 clones, roughly 78% of them seen once. Sequencing was done on a sample of peripheral blood. The receptors come from a man aged 55-75 years with acute or convalescent COVID-19. CDR3s include the opening cysteine and the closing phenylalanine or tryptophan. D genes are given only for firm matches. Not all rows give a size; the values are once, few, many and, for expanded clones, a class.

J gene	V gene	D gene	CDR3 length	clone size	CDR3 protein	CDR3 DNA
TRBJ2-3	TRBV20-1	-	11	-	CSAALTDTQYF	TGCAGTGCTGCCCTAACAGATACGCAGTATTTT
TRBJ2-7	TRBV7-8	TRBD2	18	-	CASSSTSGKPLSSYEQYF	TGTGCCAGCAGCTCGACTAGCGGAAAACCGCTCAGCTCCTACGAGCAGTACTTC
TRBJ1-1	TRBV6-5	-	13	few	CASSTGTITEAFF	TGTGCCAGCAGCACCGGGACAATCACTGAAGCTTTCTTT
TRBJ1-2	TRBV6-2/TRBV6-3	TRBD1	14	-	CASSYSTGGYGYTF	TGTGCCAGCAGTTATTCTACAGGGGGTTATGGCTACACCTTC
TRBJ1-5	TRBV6-5	-	12	-	CASGGERQPQHF	TGTGCCAGTGGCGGGGAACGACAGCCCCAGCATTTT
TRBJ1-4	TRBV6-6	-	16	few	CASSYPTAGDNEKLFF	TGTGCCAGCAGTTACCCGACGGCGGGGGATAATGAAAAACTGTTTTTT
TRBJ2-6	TRBV19	-	18	-	CASSIGVSRAPGANVLTF	TGTGCCAGTAGTATAGGGGTCAGCAGGGCCCCTGGGGCCAACGTCCTGACTTTC
TRBJ2-7	TRBV30	-	14	-	CAWSPGLHGYEQYF	TGTGCCTGGAGTCCGGGACTCCACGGGTACGAGCAGTACTTC
TRBJ2-3	TRBV5-5	-	16	-	CASSLAGGIFTDTQYF	TGTGCCAGCAGCTTGGCCGGGGGAATCTTCACAGATACGCAGTATTTT
TRBJ2-7	TRBV5-4	TRBD1	15	-	CASSSAGTGRYEQYF	TGTGCCAGCAGCTCTGCAGGGACAGGGCGGTACGAGCAGTACTTC
TRBJ2-3	TRBV29-1	-	14	few	CSTCRGHLTDTQYF	TGCAGCACCTGCCGCGGACACCTCACAGATACGCAGTATTTT
TRBJ1-2	TRBV6-6	-	13	-	CASSYAIVEGYTF	TGTGCCAGCAGTTACGCGATAGTCGAGGGCTACACCTTC
TRBJ2-2	TRBV23-1	-	16	-	CASSPTRRPNTGELFF	TGCGCCAGCAGTCCTACTAGGCGGCCCAACACCGGGGAGCTGTTTTTT
TRBJ2-2	TRBV19	TRBD1	13	-	CASYRGPTGELFF	TGTGCCAGTTACAGGGGACCGACCGGGGAGCTGTTTTTT
TRBJ1-3	TRBV7-8	-	16	-	CASSPYRAGTGNTIYF	TGTGCCAGCAGCCCGTACAGGGCGGGTACAGGAAACACCATATATTTT